Listed below are T cell receptor beta chains from one sample, sequenced in a study of CD8 T cells in ankylosing spondylitis. One entry per CDR3 protein, called by TCRdb with MiXCR from the 5' RACE reads. The sample records fewer than 450,000 distinct CDR3 sequences, under 20% being singletons. Sequencing was done on a sample of blood, either unsorted or a sorted T cell fraction (not recorded which). Receptor source: a male donor with ankylosing spondylitis. Each CDR3 is given with its conserved first and last residue. The D gene is left open where the match is weak. Expanded clones get a size class; other rows say once, few or many, or leave the size out.

D gene	clone size	V gene	J gene	CDR3 DNA	CDR3 protein
NA	NA	TRBV28	TRBJ2-3	TGTGCCAGCACCCTGACCGCCCTCCGGCCAGATACGCAGTATTTT	CASTLTALRPDTQYF
NA	few	TRBV3-1	TRBJ2-3	TGTGCCAGCAGCCAGGGCCTGAGACGAGATACGCAGTATTTT	CASSQGLRRDTQYF
TRBD2	NA	TRBV11-1	TRBJ2-6	TGTGCCAGCAGCCGTCTTGGAGGGCGGGAGCCCCTCGCTGGGGCCAACGTCCTGACTTTC	CASSRLGGREPLAGANVLTF
NA	few	TRBV3-1	TRBJ2-2	TGTGCCAGCAGCTCCCGTTTGGACCCCGGGGAGCTGTTTTTT	CASSSRLDPGELFF
NA	NA	TRBV4-1	TRBJ1-4	TGCGCCAGCAGCCAAGCTATTGCGTCAACTAATGAAAAACTGTTTTTT	CASSQAIASTNEKLFF
NA	NA	TRBV29-1	TRBJ1-1	TGCAGCGTTGGTGAGGGGGTCGCTGAAGCTTTCTTT	CSVGEGVAEAFF
TRBD1	NA	TRBV10-3	TRBJ2-3	TGTGCCATCAGCTTGGACAGGGGCGGCACAGATACGCAGTATTTT	CAISLDRGGTDTQYF
NA	many	TRBV12-3/TRBV12-4	TRBJ2-7	TGTGCCAGCAGTTTAGGCCAGGGTTACTCCTACGAGCAGTACTTC	CASSLGQGYSYEQYF
NA	NA	TRBV5-1	TRBJ2-5	TGCGCCAGCAGCGTTACACTTGAAGAGACCCAGTACTTC	CASSVTLEETQYF
TRBD1	NA	TRBV20-1	TRBJ2-6	TGCAGTGCTTTTCAGGGGGACAGAGGTTCTGGGGCCAACGTCCTGACTTTC	CSAFQGDRGSGANVLTF
NA	NA	TRBV5-6	TRBJ2-7	TGTGCCAGCAGCTTGGACGGCGGGACCTCCTACGAGCAGTACTTC	CASSLDGGTSYEQYF
TRBD2	many	TRBV20-1	TRBJ2-7	TGCAGTGGCGGGACTAGCGGGATGTACGAGCAGTACTTC	CSGGTSGMYEQYF
NA	NA	TRBV6-5	TRBJ1-5	TGTGCCAGCAGTTACGGGGCGGGTGGGCAGCCCCAGCATTTT	CASSYGAGGQPQHF